Listed here is a single T cell receptor beta chain. What it recognizes is unknown. The germline V gene encodes CDR1 MNHEY and CDR2 SVGAGI. This CDR3 comprises 15 residues. V lost 5 bases to trimming and J lost 7 bases; unmatched junction nucleotides: 7. This sample was included in a study of Tregs in tolerant kidney transplant recipients. Overall study context: The nonmyeloablative bone marrow transplants came from related graft donors, with transient mixed chimerism.

Findings and limits, study-wide: Findings come from small patient numbers and require larger validation. In tolerant patients, donor-specific Tregs outgrew total Tregs, suggesting antigen-driven expansion. No direct test of biological reproducibility was done here.

The table came from immunoSEQ multiplex PCR; TCRdb's copy has only in-frame clones and leaves some out. In the table there are under 85,000 clones, approximately 91% of which are singletons. The clonotype originates from a human donor who received a combined kidney and bone marrow transplant. This specimen consisted of CD4+ T cells from blood, obtained before the transplant. This chain joins TRBV6-5 and TRBJ2-7; TRBD2 matches 14 bases. In DNA, the CDR3 is TGTGCCAGCAGTAGGGGGACTAGCGGGAGTTGGGAGCAGTACTTC. Translated: CASSRGTSGSWEQYF.